The sequence of this T cell receptor (beta chain) was determined in a study of a mutant IDH1 vaccine in newly diagnosed glioma (dated by TCRdb to 2020 to 2022). For the study in its entirety: Of the approximately 34 patients who were treated, about 62% were male and approximately 40% were female, and the mean age was about 37 years. Before enrollment, most patients had been given radiochemotherapy with temozolomide as standard therapy, while the rest had received either radiotherapy alone or temozolomide alone. For exploratory analyses, longitudinal TCRB deep sequencing was carried out in more than 20 treated patients wherever samples were available. Six visits were used for peripheral blood collection: V03 (baseline), V05, V07, V10, V12 and V13.

Library preparation was by the immunoSEQ multiplex PCR assay. Rearranged TCR beta chain sequences were amplified using the hsTCRB Kit according to the manufacturer's protocol. TCRB libraries were sequenced on an Illumina MiSeq. Per the source publication's procedure: The kit vendor's proprietary platform handled demultiplexing, trimming and gene mapping. TCRdb carries this immuneACCESS record with in-frame sequences only. Its versions omit some clonotypes, under half of them owing to an unresolved V gene in the studies checked, with the rest unexplained. That table is the source of V, J and clone size, and D and trimming were worked out from the DNA. This sample gives more than 50,000 clones in total; about 86% of them show up just once. 2.5% to 3.5% of the sample is in the top ten clones. In light of the paper, this sample's time point label describes: baseline, week 1 (first vaccination visit). What the treatment or condition label conveys for this sample: pre-vaccination baseline after standard-of-care therapy. The donors had newly diagnosed IDH1-mutant astrocytomas of WHO grade 3 or 4 that showed loss of nuclear ATRX. The samples were drawn from NOA16, a multicentre, single-arm, open-label phase I trial in Germany that tested a mutant IDH1 peptide vaccine in humans for the first time. For immunogenicity testing, the blood drawn at visit V03 was used as the baseline sample. The DNeasy Blood and Tissue Kit was used to extract genomic DNA from EDTA blood for TCRB sequencing.

General study outcomes and caveats: It was noted by the authors that analyses of patient blood samples could not be reproduced owing to sample limitations. Pseudoprogression appeared unrelated to alterations in the top peripheral T cell clonotypes detected by TCRB sequencing. Across multiple MHC alleles, vaccine-induced immune responses were seen in just over 90% of patients. Availability determined which PBMC samples were chosen for TCRB deep sequencing.

A distance of 14 bases separates the germline ends of V and J, which lose 5 bases and 10 bases respectively. CDR1 and CDR2 are read off the germline V gene (reference sequence) as SEHNR and FQNEAQ. Including cysteine and phenylalanine, the CDR3 has 12 amino acids. Only the CDR3 DNA is retained, 36 bases long and in frame from the first base. A few counts support this clone. The clone's antigen remains unknown. No per-base quality is available; no much larger clone lies one base away. This sequence uses TRBV7-9 and TRBJ1-1, and the D gene may be TRBD1, 6 bases matching. This sample comprised PBMCs, obtained from a glioma patient treated with radiotherapy, temozolomide or both. The receptor's source is a man aged 25-45 years with glioma. The bases are TGTGCCAGCAGCCCCCCGATCAGGGGAGCTTTCTTT. Translation gives CASSPPIRGAFF.